The entry that follows covers one T cell receptor beta chain sequence. What antigen it recognizes has not been identified. No per-base quality is available; no much larger clone lies one base away. The immunoSEQ Assay, a bias-controlled multiplex PCR, was used to amplify TCRbeta CDR3 regions from genomic DNA. The paper's processing steps were these. The number of nucleated cells in each sample was estimated by amplification of reference gene primers within the assay. To quantify the absolute abundance of each unique TCRbeta CDR3 rearrangement, sequence reads were collapsed and filtered. For each sample, productive Simpson clonality was calculated as the square root of Simpson's diversity index across productive rearrangements. This is the immuneACCESS table as TCRdb keeps it, with only in-frame sequences that have V and J called. A part of the clones is gone; compared with another copy, unresolved V genes explain less than half, and the rest is unexplained. The V and J calls and clone size are taken from that table; D and trimming were inferred from the DNA. The sample table contains about 29,000 clones; only one count was recorded for roughly 87% of them. Of the sample, more than 9% falls within the top ten clones.

From a lookup of the germline V gene, CDR1 and CDR2 are SGHTA and FQGNSA. Relative to germline, V is 5 bases shorter and J is 10 bases shorter, with 12 bases between their ends. Including cysteine and phenylalanine, the CDR3 has 12 amino acids. Left in the record is the CDR3 DNA by itself, 36 bases read in frame from the first base. This record belongs to a study of blood T cell repertoires in COVID-19 (dated by TCRdb to about 2020). For context, the study as a whole: Collaborator samples came from the United States, Italy and Spain and covered acute and convalescent phases of COVID-19. Deeply sampled blood TCRbeta repertoires from subjects exposed to, actively infected with, or recovered from COVID-19 were included in the dataset. The repertoires were made available in a free public database intended to serve as a resource for research on the immune response to SARS-CoV-2. Where HLA class I and class II types were available, the types were taken from metadata supplied by the sample provider, not from assay-based typing. The prospective study material was composed of cDNA or gDNA derived from T cells, B-cell-depleted T cells, or PBMCs. A de-identified subject ID, COVID-19 status, age in years and sex were almost always included in the sample metadata. The samples were drawn from two sources: the first 160 participants of the ongoing ImmuneRACE study, and fewer than 1,500 subjects contributed by 6 global collaborators. General findings and caveats noted by the study authors: How much clinical and demographic metadata was included differed by source and by participant, and the metadata was provided uncurated.

Whole blood was collected in K2EDTA tubes by collaborating institutions according to the institutions' own protocols. For TCRbeta analysis, collaborators shipped samples in one of three forms: frozen whole blood, isolated PBMCs, or DNA extracted from either of those sample types. Sequenced: peripheral blood. The clonotype was recovered from a human donor in a cohort sampled during active COVID-19. The chain links TRBV7-2 with TRBJ2-1, and possibly TRBD2, on 5 matching bases. The DNA sequence reads TGTGCCAGCAGCCGGCGGACTGGGGAGCAGTTCTTC. This encodes CASSRRTGEQFF.